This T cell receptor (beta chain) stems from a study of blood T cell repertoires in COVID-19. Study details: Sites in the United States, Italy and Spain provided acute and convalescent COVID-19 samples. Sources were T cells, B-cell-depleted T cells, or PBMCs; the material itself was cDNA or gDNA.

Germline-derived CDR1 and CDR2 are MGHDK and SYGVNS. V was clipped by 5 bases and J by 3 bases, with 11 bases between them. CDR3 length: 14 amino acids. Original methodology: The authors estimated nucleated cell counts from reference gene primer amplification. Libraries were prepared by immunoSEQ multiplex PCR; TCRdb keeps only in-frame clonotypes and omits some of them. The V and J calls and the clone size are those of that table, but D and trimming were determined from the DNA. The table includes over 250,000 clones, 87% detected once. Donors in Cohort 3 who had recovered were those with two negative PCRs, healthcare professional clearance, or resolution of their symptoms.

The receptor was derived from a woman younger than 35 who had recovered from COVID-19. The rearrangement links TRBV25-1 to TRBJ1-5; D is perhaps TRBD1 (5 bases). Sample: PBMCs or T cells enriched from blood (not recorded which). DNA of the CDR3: TGTGCCAGCAGTTCCCTGACAGACAATCAGCCCCAGCATTTT. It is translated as CASSSLTDNQPQHF.